This T cell receptor beta chain was sequenced during a study of cytomegalovirus exposure and HLA in healthy donors. V lost 5 bases and J lost 0; bases outside the gene matches: 6. This CDR3 is 16 amino acids long. CDR1 and CDR2 (germline): GTSNPN, SVGIG (reference sequence). This table comes from immunoSEQ multiplex PCR, and its TCRdb copy is limited to in-frame clones, with some not included. The data contain about 360,000 clones, roughly 85% of them singletons. What was sequenced was PBMCs. The sequence was obtained from a woman aged 18-30 years in good health and CMV-seronegative. V gene TRBV30 combines with J gene TRBJ2-1; 11 positions agree with TRBD2. CDR3 in amino acids: CAWVLGTSGSYNEQFF. The CDR3 coding sequence is TGTGCCTGGGTCTTGGGGACTAGCGGCTCCTACAATGAGCAGTTCTTC.